These 18 T cell receptor beta chains were sequenced from one sample in a study of Graves' ophthalmopathy and Graves' hyperthyroidism. Amplification of the TCR beta CDR3 regions used RNA transcripts (as template). Second-round multiplex PCR followed a first-round RT-PCR using HTBI primers. In TCRdb, the multiplex PCR reads were re-called with MiXCR into one record per CDR3 protein. The table records about 58,000 distinct CDR3 sequences, more than 40% of them present only once. The material sequenced was peripheral blood. Receptors originate from an adult woman with Graves' ophthalmopathy.

The chain links TRBV20-1 to TRBJ1-6; 8 nucleotides line up with TRBD1. V lost 3 bases to trimming and J lost 4 bases; unmatched junction nucleotides: 8. CDR1 and CDR2 (germline): DFQATT, SNEGSKA (reference sequence). This CDR3 spans 16 amino acids. The CDR3 sequence: CSARRRDRPYNSPLHF. The CDR3, as DNA: TGCAGTGCTAGGAGAAGGGACAGGCCGTATAATTCACCCCTCCACTTT.

The table lists this clonotype with many counts. The V call is TRBV6-2 or TRBV6-3, the J call TRBJ1-2, with D perhaps matching TRBD1 (5 bases). Per germline, CDR1 MNHEY and CDR2 SVGEGT. V dropped 6 bases and J dropped 4 bases, with 12 bases sitting between them. CDR3 length: 13 amino acids. The CDR3 sequence: CASSPTGPYGYTF. The CDR3 DNA sequence: TGTGCCAGCAGCCCAACAGGACCCTATGGCTACACCTTC.

In its sample, this clonotype was seen many times. The V gene is TRBV11-3, the J gene TRBJ2-3; 9 bases line up with TRBD2. V shed 5 bases, J shed 5 bases, and the junction held 8 bases outside the gene matches. Per the germline V gene, CDR1 is SGHNT and CDR2 is YENEEA. This CDR3 has 15 residues. CDR3 DNA: TGTGCCAGCAGCCTGATGGCAGCGGGAGGAGATACGCAGTATTTT. Protein: CASSLMAAGGDTQYF. The complete variable domain, with remaining parts taken from reference TRBV11-3 and TRBJ2-3, reads EAGVVQSPRYKIIEKKQPVAFWCNPISGHNTLYWYLQNLGQGPELLIRYENEEAVDDSQLPKDRFSAERLKGVDSTLKIQPAELGDSAVYLCASSLMAAGGDTQYFGPGTRLTVL.

The rearrangement links TRBV29-1 to TRBJ2-7, with D maybe TRBD2 (5 bases). There are 12 residues in the CDR3. CDR1 SQVTM and CDR2 ANQGSEA come from the germline V gene. The V gene lost 2 bases and the J gene lost 7 bases, with 12 bases spanning the gap. CDR3: CSVEHLSGEQYV. Written as DNA, the CDR3 is TGCAGCGTTGAACACCTATCGGGGGAGCAGTACGTC.

This clonotype was seen a single time. The CDR3 is CASSVGGSTEAFF. The CDR3 DNA reads as TGTGCCAGCAGTGTAGGCGGGAGCACTGAAGCTTTCTTT. The chain recombines TRBV6-4 with TRBJ1-1; D is unresolved. V was trimmed by 4 bases and J by 4 bases, leaving 10 bases between them. The CDR3 spans 13 residues. Per germline, CDR1 MRHNA and CDR2 SNTAGT.

The chain links TRBV10-3 to TRBJ1-2; 7 positions agree with TRBD1. Germline lookup yields CDR1 ENHRY and CDR2 SYGVKD. V trimming: 4 bases; J trimming: 6 bases; junction bases outside the gene matches: 11. The CDR3 extends over 15 amino acids. This CDR3 is CAISAREDRYNGYTF. The CDR3 coding sequence is TGTGCCATCAGTGCTAGAGAGGACAGGTACAATGGCTACACCTTC.

The chain combines TRBV14 with TRBJ2-1, with 14 bases lining up with TRBD2. V was clipped by 5 bases and J by 6 bases; unmatched bases: 9. The germline gives CDR1 SGHDN, CDR2 FVKESK. The CDR3 has 17 residues. DNA of the CDR3: TGTGCCAGCAGCTCACGAGAGGGGACTAGCGGGAGCAATGAGCAGTTCTTC. It codes for CASSSREGTSGSNEQFF. The full variable domain, in which reference TRBV14 and TRBJ2-1 provide the parts outside the CDR3, is EAGVTQFPSHSVIEKGQTVTLRCDPISGHDNLYWYRRVMGKEIKFLLHFVKESKQDESGMPNNRFLAERTGGTYSTLKVQPAELEDSGVYFCASSSREGTSGSNEQFFGPGTRLTVL.

V gene TRBV15 combines with J gene TRBJ2-3; perhaps TRBD1 as D (5 bases). V gave up 3 bases and J gave up 2 bases, with 9 bases separating them. This CDR3 region has 14 residues. Germline V lookup: CDR1 LNHNV, CDR2 YYDKDF (reference sequence). The CDR3 coding sequence is TGTGCCACCAGCAGGGGGCCGGTCACAGATACGCAGTATTTT. It yields the protein CATSRGPVTDTQYF. Based on the CDR3 plus reference TRBV15 and TRBJ2-3, the full variable domain is DAMVIQNPRYQVTQFGKPVTLSCSQTLNHNVMYWYQQKSSQAPKLLFHYYDKDFNNEADTPDNFQSRRPNTSFCFLDIRSPGLGDTAMYLCATSRGPVTDTQYFGPGTRLTVL.

V is TRBV30 and J is TRBJ1-1, with D hard to call. Germline V lookup: CDR1 GTSNPN, CDR2 SVGIG (reference sequence). The CDR3 is made up of 14 amino acids. Trimming stripped 0 bases from V and 5 bases from J, with 13 bases between. DNA of the CDR3: TGTGCCTGGAGTGTAGGCGGGTCGGGTACTGAAGCTTTCTTT. Translating it yields CAWSVGGSGTEAFF.

In this sample, this clonotype turned up many times. The V gene is TRBV19, the J gene TRBJ2-3; TRBD1 might be the D (5 bases). V lost 5 bases and J lost 4, with 13 bases in between. Germline values: CDR1 LNHDA, CDR2 SQIVND (reference sequence). The CDR3 has 14 residues. The CDR3 reads CASSLAGMADTQYF. In nucleotides, the CDR3 is TGTGCCAGTAGTCTGGCAGGGATGGCAGATACGCAGTATTTT.

This clonotype occurred many times. The chain recombines TRBV28 with TRBJ1-2; D not resolved. The CDR3 has 12 amino acids. V lost 6 bases, J lost 4 bases, and 9 bases lay in between. Germline V lookup: CDR1 MDHEN, CDR2 SYDVKM. CDR3: CASSGQTYGYTF. In nucleotides, the CDR3 is TGTGCCAGCAGCGGCCAAACCTATGGCTACACCTTC.

The V gene is TRBV29-1, the J gene TRBJ2-1; maybe TRBD1 (5 bases). From germline, CDR1 is SQVTM and CDR2 ANQGSEA. Trimming cost V 4 bases and J 0 bases, with 10 bases left between them. CDR3 size: 14 residues. CDR3 coding DNA: TGCAGCGTTGGCCAGACAGCCTCCTACAATGAGCAGTTCTTC. Protein product: CSVGQTASYNEQFF.

J is TRBJ2-2 and V is TRBV19, with 10 bases lining up with TRBD2. Looked up from germline, CDR1 is LNHDA and CDR2 is SQIVND (reference sequence). This CDR3 region has 19 residues. Germline trimming cut 7 bases from V and 11 bases from J; bases unmatched to any gene: 25. The CDR3 nucleotides read TGTGCCAGTACCACAATGGGTCCTAGCGGGAGAGCAGCCTACAATGAGCTGTTTTTT. This encodes CASTTMGPSGRAAYNELFF.

This clonotype was seen only once. The J gene is TRBJ1-1, the V gene TRBV19, with 7 positions matching TRBD1. The length of the CDR3 is 14 residues. V lost 6 bases, J lost 5 bases, and 9 bases stayed unmatched. Looked up from germline, CDR1 is LNHDA and CDR2 is SQIVND (reference sequence). DNA for the CDR3: TGTGCCAGTAGCGCTCAGGGGGGATATACTGAAGCTTTCTTT. This gives the protein CASSAQGGYTEAFF.

This clonotype has ten or more counts. V usage is TRBV2 and J usage is TRBJ2-1, with a possible D match to TRBD1 (6 bases). CDR1 SNHLY and CDR2 FYNNEI come from the germline V gene. V was trimmed by 8 bases and J by 6 bases, leaving 14 bases between them. CDR3 size: 13 residues. This chain's CDR3 is CASRKGVPNEQFF. The CDR3 DNA reads TGTGCCAGCCGAAAGGGGGTCCCCAATGAGCAGTTCTTC.

This clonotype occurred many times. The chain has TRBV19 and TRBJ2-3; 9 bases align to TRBD1. J was trimmed by 6 bases and V by 4 bases; bases with no gene match: 5. Germline V CDR1 and CDR2: LNHDA, SQIVND (reference sequence). The CDR3 extends over 14 amino acids. For the CDR3, the DNA is TGTGCCAGTAGTACGGGACAGGGTACCGATACGCAGTATTTT. Encoded protein: CASSTGQGTDTQYF.

This clonotype has ten or more counts. The chain couples TRBV20-1 to TRBJ1-1, with 9 nucleotides matching TRBD1. V lost 8 bases and J lost 1; bases outside the gene matches: 5. The germline gives CDR1 DFQATT, CDR2 SNEGSKA (reference sequence). The CDR3 extends over 13 amino acids. Here the CDR3 reads CSLKGQGNTEAFF. The CDR3 nucleotides read TGCAGTCTTAAGGGACAGGGGAACACTGAAGCTTTCTTT.

On this clonotype: This may stem from a read error, because a much larger clone lies one nucleotide away. The chain recombines TRBV18 with TRBJ2-7; D gene uncertain. Germline assignment: CDR1 KGHSH and CDR2 LQKENI. CDR3 length equals 12 residues. The DNA for the CDR3 is TGTGCCAGCTCACCGAGCTCCTGCGAGCAGTACTTC. This sequence encodes CASSPSSCEQYF.